These 20 T cell receptor beta chains came from one sample sequenced in a study of tumor and adjacent non-tumor tissue in lung cancer. A modified ARM-PCR protocol with three rounds of nested PCR amplified TCRbeta. A single record per CDR3 protein comes from TCRdb applying MiXCR to the multiplex PCR reads. The top ten hold around a fifth of the sample, which has over 100,000 distinct CDR3 sequences, about 61% seen once. This sample's RNA came from whole unsorted tissue. More than 3 cm separated this lung sample from the edge of the tumor. The sequenced sample consisted of distant non-tumor lung tissue. All receptors derive from a man in his 60s with non-small cell lung cancer.

This clonotype was seen a few times. At one boundary the junction diverges from the germline segment, which might be a read error. This sequence joins TRBV6-5 and TRBJ2-3, with a weak D call TRBD2 (5 bases). This CDR3 is built from 14 residues. Germline V CDR1 and CDR2: MNHEY, SVGAGI. The CDR3: CACSYSDSTDTQYF. CDR3 nucleotide sequence: TGTGCCTGCAGTTACTCGGACTCCACAGATACGCAGTATTTT.

Remarks on this clonotype: Mismatch with germline at one junction end may stem from a read error. The rearrangement uses TRBV6-2 or TRBV6-3 and TRBJ2-7; 7 bases map to TRBD2. The germline V gene encodes CDR1 MNHEY and CDR2 SVGEGT. The CDR3 totals 14 residues. The CDR3 here is CVSSYGGSSYELYF. CDR3 sequence (DNA): TGTGTCAGCAGTTACGGGGGGAGTAGCTACGAGCTGTACTTC.

As concerns this clonotype: One end of the junction does not line up with germline, which may come from a read error. The chain recombines TRBV4-1 with TRBJ1-1; D is uncertain. The CDR3 spans 12 residues. Looked up from germline, CDR1 is MGHRA and CDR2 is YSYEKL. DNA of the CDR3: TGCGCTAGCAACCAAGGCGACACTGAAGCTTTCTTT. Translated, it gives CASNQGDTEAFF.

This clonotype was seen a few times. The gene calls are TRBV20-1 and TRBJ2-3; 9 nucleotides agree with TRBD1. V was clipped by 1 base and J by 1 base; unmatched bases: 9. Germline loops: CDR1 DFQATT, CDR2 SNEGSKA (reference sequence). CDR3 size: 17 residues. CDR3 loop: CSARGGMGQGGTDTQYF. The DNA for the CDR3 is TGCAGTGCTAGAGGAGGGATGGGACAGGGTGGCACAGATACGCAGTATTTT.

Note on this clonotype: A read error may produce the germline difference seen at one junction end. This sequence joins TRBV6-6 and TRBJ1-5; a possible D gene is TRBD1 (5 bases). The CDR3 is made up of 16 amino acids. Germline CDR1 is MNHNY and CDR2 is SVGAGI (reference sequence). The CDR3 nucleotides are TGTGCCAGCACCACCAACGGGGGAGTAGGCAATCAGCCCCAGCATTTC. It codes for CASTTNGGVGNQPQHF.

V usage is TRBV6-6 and J usage is TRBJ2-7; D not resolved. Germline V gene lookup returns CDR1 MNHNY and CDR2 SVGAGI (reference sequence). This CDR3 is built from 13 residues. CDR3 coding DNA: TGTGTCACCGCCGCAGAGAACTACTACGAGCAGTACTTC. Residues: CVTAAENYYEQYF.

Remarks on this clonotype: This clone may be a read error of a much larger clone one base away. The rearrangement joins TRBV4-1 to TRBJ2-3; D unclear. The CDR3 length is 17 residues. CDR1 and CDR2 from the germline V gene are MGHRA and YSYEKL. V gave up 0 bases and J gave up 6 bases, with 19 bases separating them. The CDR3 DNA is TGCGCCAGCAGCCAAGAGGGTCCGGTGACAATTTTGGATACGCAGTATTTT. It codes for CASSQEGPVTILDTQYF.

This clonotype was counted a single time. This sequence may be a read error, since a much larger clone differs from it by one base. The J gene is TRBJ2-5, the V gene TRBV5-6; 9 bases line up with TRBD2. This CDR3 is 17 amino acids long. Per germline, CDR1 SGHDT and CDR2 YYEEEE. V was pared by 6 bases and J by 4 bases, with 16 bases of the junction left unmatched. CDR3 loop: CASNRGGSGRRGETQYF. CDR3 bases: TGTGCCAGCAACCGGGGGGGTAGCGGGAGAAGAGGAGAGACCCAGTACTTC.

This clonotype came up many times. The V call is TRBV6-5, the J call TRBJ2-7; D may be TRBD1 (6 bases). CDR1 and CDR2 from the germline V gene are MNHEY and SVGAGI. Trimming left V 6 bases short and J 0 bases short, with 6 bases between. The CDR3 loop spans 12 amino acids. The CDR3, as DNA: TGTGCCAGCAGGACAGGCTCCTACGAGCAGTACTTC. Protein: CASRTGSYEQYF.

To note about this clonotype: A read error may produce the germline difference seen at one junction end. V gene TRBV6-2 or TRBV6-3 combines with J gene TRBJ1-5; D is undetermined. CDR1 is MNHEY and CDR2 is SVGEGT in the germline V gene. The CDR3 has 17 amino acids. CDR3 region: CASRHRRVSNSNHPQHF. The CDR3 DNA is TGTGCCAGCAGGCATAGGAGGGTGTCGAATAGTAATCATCCCCAGCATTTT.

As for this clonotype: A read error is possible here, since a much larger clone lies one base away. The chain carries TRBV20-1 and TRBJ2-2, with a possible D match to TRBD1 (6 bases). CDR1 and CDR2 from the germline V gene are DFQATT and SNEGSKA (reference sequence). CDR3 size: 13 residues. CDR3 loop: CSASDGDTGKLFF. DNA for the CDR3: TGCAGTGCCTCTGACGGGGACACCGGGAAGCTGTTTTTT.

This clonotype has a count of ten or more. The V call is TRBV10-2, the J call TRBJ2-3; 7 bases align to TRBD1. The CDR3 has 15 residues. Looked up from germline, CDR1 is WSHSY and CDR2 is SAAADI. Germline trimming cut 6 bases from V and 0 bases from J; bases unmatched to any gene: 6. CDR3 DNA sequence: TGCGCCAGCAGGGGACAGCTCTCTAGCACAGATACGCAGTATTTT. Protein product: CASRGQLSSTDTQYF.

About this clonotype: This is likely a read error, given that the CDR3 carries no conserved phenylalanine or tryptophan at its end. The V call is TRBV29-1, the J call TRBJ1-5, with D hard to call. V lost 4 bases and J lost 0, with 13 bases in between. Germline V gene data show CDR1 as SQVTM and CDR2 as ANQGSEA. The CDR3 sequence is 15 residues long. The CDR3 here is CSVVLEGTSNQPQHI. CDR3 DNA: TGCAGCGTTGTCCTGGAGGGAACTAGCAATCAGCCCCAGCATATT.

The rearrangement uses TRBV29-1 and TRBJ1-5, with D possibly being TRBD1 (5 bases). The germline V gene has CDR1 SQVTM and CDR2 ANQGSEA. CDR3 size: 15 residues. CDR3 loop: CIIEKRGSWDQPQHF. The CDR3 bases are TGCATCATTGAAAAAAGGGGAAGTTGGGATCAGCCCCAGCATTTT.

The chain links TRBV4-2 to TRBJ2-7, with 15 bases aligning to TRBD2. The CDR3 is made up of 19 amino acids. J gave up 5 bases and V 3 bases, and 14 bases lay outside the gene matches. Germline V gene sequence: CDR1 LGHNA, CDR2 YNFKEQ. The CDR3 region has the DNA TGTGCCAGCAGCCACGGACTAGCGGGAGGGCAAACGTACCTCAACGAGCAGTACTTC. Amino acids: CASSHGLAGGQTYLNEQYF.

In its sample, this clonotype was seen once. A read error may account for a junction end that differs from germline. The chain recombines TRBV6-1 with TRBJ2-4; 9 bases line up with TRBD1. Germline-derived CDR1 and CDR2 are MNHNS and SASEGT. The CDR3 runs 15 residues. Here the CDR3 DNA reads TGTACCAGCGCTATACAGGGGGCAGGCAAAAACATTCAGTACTTC. It is translated as CTSAIQGAGKNIQYF.

This clonotype was detected many times. The gene calls are TRBV5-4 and TRBJ2-7; 10 positions agree with TRBD1. Trimming removed 0 bases from V and 3 bases from J; junction bases left unmatched: 3. This CDR3 is 15 amino acids long. Germline loops: CDR1 SGHNT, CDR2 YYREEE (reference sequence). The CDR3 DNA follows: TGTGCCAGCAGCTTGGGGACAGGGGGGCACTACGAGCAGTACTTC. Translating it yields CASSLGTGGHYEQYF.

The chain has TRBV6-6 and TRBJ1-5; D is unclear. The V gene lost 7 bases and the J gene lost 2 bases, with 21 bases spanning the gap. Germline V gene lookup returns CDR1 MNHNY and CDR2 SVGAGI (reference sequence). The CDR3 covers 17 residues. CDR3 protein: CASKPRVTALGNQPQHF. CDR3 coding DNA: TGTGCCAGCAAGCCCCGGGTCACGGCACTTGGCAATCAGCCCCAGCATTTT.

The chain uses TRBV10-3 and TRBJ2-3, with 9 nucleotides matching TRBD1. In germline, CDR1 is ENHRY, CDR2 SYGVKD. The J segment lost 6 bases and the V segment lost 5 bases, leaving 9 bases of the junction unmatched. The CDR3 consists of 15 residues. This CDR3 is CAISPSGQGSDTQYF. The CDR3 DNA reads as TGTGCCATCAGTCCTTCGGGACAGGGTTCGGATACGCAGTATTTT.

About this clonotype: A clone one base away is much larger, so this may be a read error. CDR3 region: CASSLSGTFSQETQYF. CDR3 sequence (DNA): TGTGCCAGCAGCTTATCCGGGACATTCTCCCAAGAGACCCAGTACTTC. V and J are TRBV5-4 and TRBJ2-5, with a tentative D call TRBD1 (6 bases). Germline V gives CDR1 SGHNT, CDR2 YYREEE (reference sequence). Trimming pared 2 bases from V and 1 base from J, leaving 15 bases between. The CDR3 totals 16 residues.